This T cell receptor beta chain was recorded in a study of shared clonotypes between healthy human individuals. Across the whole study: Samples came from two female and a few male donors aged 18 to 49. Each donor had three CD4 naive, three CD4 memory, two CD8 naive and one CD8 memory plate. Findings and limits, study-wide: The represented genetic and exposure-history diversity was limited by the small number of donors. Rarefaction analysis demonstrated incomplete sorted-subset sequencing notwithstanding large depth.

Repertoires were generated with immunoSEQ multiplex PCR, while TCRdb's copy carries only in-frame clones and drops some. This table holds 550,000 to 600,000 clones, more than 95% found once. CD45RO-negative cells were positively selected for CCR7, leaving out terminally differentiated effector memory CD45RA+ cells. The CDR3 has 15 residues. Losses at the gene ends were 4 bases for V and 4 bases for J; bases not matched to a gene: 9. Germline V gives CDR1 SGHDN, CDR2 FVKESK. To note about this clone: No antigen is known for it.

This TCR was recovered from a man aged 30 to 45 in good health. Sequenced: naive CD8+ T cells sorted from blood. The chain is built from TRBV14 and TRBJ1-2, with TRBD1 identical over 7 bases. The CDR3 loop reads CASSPTGQPIYGYTF. CDR3 nucleotide sequence: TGTGCCAGCAGCCCTACGGGACAGCCAATCTATGGCTACACCTTC. The whole variable domain, remainder taken from reference TRBV14 and TRBJ1-2, is EAGVTQFPSHSVIEKGQTVTLRCDPISGHDNLYWYRRVMGKEIKFLLHFVKESKQDESGMPNNRFLAERTGGTYSTLKVQPAELEDSGVYFCASSPTGQPIYGYTFGSGTRLTVV.